The subject of this entry is one TCR beta chain. Germline V gene sequence: CDR1 LNHNV, CDR2 YYDKDF (reference sequence). The CDR3 consists of 12 residues. V lost 9 bases, J lost 3 bases, and 12 bases lay in between. The data were obtained in a study of Ad26.COV2.S vaccination and SARS-CoV-2 variants. Study-level information: Within the COV1001 Ad26.COV2.S trial arm, the donor was enrolled.

The treatment: 15 to 20 received Ad26.COV2.S at low or high dose, single or two shots; about 5 received placebo; per-sample allocation not given. Repertoires come from day 63 after the first vaccine or placebo injection. The data were produced by immunoSEQ multiplex PCR, yet TCRdb's version contains in-frame clones alone and is incomplete. In the table there are 350,000 to 400,000 clones, less than 90% of which are singletons. Specimen: peripheral blood, collected in a trial of Ad26.COV2.S vaccine versus placebo. This TCR was sampled from a person aged 18 to 59 who received the Ad26.COV2.S COVID-19 vaccine or a placebo. The rearrangement links TRBV15 to TRBJ2-7; a weak D match, TRBD2 (5 bases). The CDR3 DNA reads TGTGCCACATCTAGCAGTCGCTACGAGCAGTACTTC. This codes for CATSSSRYEQYF.